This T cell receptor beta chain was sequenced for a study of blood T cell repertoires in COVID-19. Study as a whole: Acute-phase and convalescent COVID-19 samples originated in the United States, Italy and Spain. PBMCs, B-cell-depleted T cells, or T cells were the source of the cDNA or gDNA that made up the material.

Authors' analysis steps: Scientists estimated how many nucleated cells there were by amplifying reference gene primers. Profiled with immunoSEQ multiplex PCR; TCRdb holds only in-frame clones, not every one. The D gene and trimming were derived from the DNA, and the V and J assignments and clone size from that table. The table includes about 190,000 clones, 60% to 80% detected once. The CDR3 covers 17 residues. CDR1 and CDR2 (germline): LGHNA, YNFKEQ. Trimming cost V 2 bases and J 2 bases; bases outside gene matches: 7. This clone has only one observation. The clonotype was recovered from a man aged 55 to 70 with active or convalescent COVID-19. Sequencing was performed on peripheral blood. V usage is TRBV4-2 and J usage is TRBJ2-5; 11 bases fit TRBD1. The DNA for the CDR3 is TGTGCCAGCAGCCAACCCCTCGGGACAGGGGGGCAAGAGACCCAGTACTTC. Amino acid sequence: CASSQPLGTGGQETQYF.